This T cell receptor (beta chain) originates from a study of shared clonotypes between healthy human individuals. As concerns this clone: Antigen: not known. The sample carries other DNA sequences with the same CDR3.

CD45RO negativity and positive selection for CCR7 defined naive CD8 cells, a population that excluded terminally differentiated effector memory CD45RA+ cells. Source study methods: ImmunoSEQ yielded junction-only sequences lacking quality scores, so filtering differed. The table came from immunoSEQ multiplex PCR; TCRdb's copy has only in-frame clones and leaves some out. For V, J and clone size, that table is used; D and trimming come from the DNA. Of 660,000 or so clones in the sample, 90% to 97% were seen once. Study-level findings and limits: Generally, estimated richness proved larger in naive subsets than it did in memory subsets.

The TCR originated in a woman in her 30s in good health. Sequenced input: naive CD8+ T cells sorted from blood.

The CDR3 spells CASSSQETQYF. The DNA of the CDR3 is TGTGCCAGCAGCTCCCAAGAGACCCAGTACTTC. The chain employs TRBV11-2 and TRBJ2-5; D uncertain. CDR1 is SGHAT, CDR2 FQNNGV, per germline. This CDR3 is 11 amino acids long. Trimming stripped 4 bases from V and 1 base from J, with 1 base between.